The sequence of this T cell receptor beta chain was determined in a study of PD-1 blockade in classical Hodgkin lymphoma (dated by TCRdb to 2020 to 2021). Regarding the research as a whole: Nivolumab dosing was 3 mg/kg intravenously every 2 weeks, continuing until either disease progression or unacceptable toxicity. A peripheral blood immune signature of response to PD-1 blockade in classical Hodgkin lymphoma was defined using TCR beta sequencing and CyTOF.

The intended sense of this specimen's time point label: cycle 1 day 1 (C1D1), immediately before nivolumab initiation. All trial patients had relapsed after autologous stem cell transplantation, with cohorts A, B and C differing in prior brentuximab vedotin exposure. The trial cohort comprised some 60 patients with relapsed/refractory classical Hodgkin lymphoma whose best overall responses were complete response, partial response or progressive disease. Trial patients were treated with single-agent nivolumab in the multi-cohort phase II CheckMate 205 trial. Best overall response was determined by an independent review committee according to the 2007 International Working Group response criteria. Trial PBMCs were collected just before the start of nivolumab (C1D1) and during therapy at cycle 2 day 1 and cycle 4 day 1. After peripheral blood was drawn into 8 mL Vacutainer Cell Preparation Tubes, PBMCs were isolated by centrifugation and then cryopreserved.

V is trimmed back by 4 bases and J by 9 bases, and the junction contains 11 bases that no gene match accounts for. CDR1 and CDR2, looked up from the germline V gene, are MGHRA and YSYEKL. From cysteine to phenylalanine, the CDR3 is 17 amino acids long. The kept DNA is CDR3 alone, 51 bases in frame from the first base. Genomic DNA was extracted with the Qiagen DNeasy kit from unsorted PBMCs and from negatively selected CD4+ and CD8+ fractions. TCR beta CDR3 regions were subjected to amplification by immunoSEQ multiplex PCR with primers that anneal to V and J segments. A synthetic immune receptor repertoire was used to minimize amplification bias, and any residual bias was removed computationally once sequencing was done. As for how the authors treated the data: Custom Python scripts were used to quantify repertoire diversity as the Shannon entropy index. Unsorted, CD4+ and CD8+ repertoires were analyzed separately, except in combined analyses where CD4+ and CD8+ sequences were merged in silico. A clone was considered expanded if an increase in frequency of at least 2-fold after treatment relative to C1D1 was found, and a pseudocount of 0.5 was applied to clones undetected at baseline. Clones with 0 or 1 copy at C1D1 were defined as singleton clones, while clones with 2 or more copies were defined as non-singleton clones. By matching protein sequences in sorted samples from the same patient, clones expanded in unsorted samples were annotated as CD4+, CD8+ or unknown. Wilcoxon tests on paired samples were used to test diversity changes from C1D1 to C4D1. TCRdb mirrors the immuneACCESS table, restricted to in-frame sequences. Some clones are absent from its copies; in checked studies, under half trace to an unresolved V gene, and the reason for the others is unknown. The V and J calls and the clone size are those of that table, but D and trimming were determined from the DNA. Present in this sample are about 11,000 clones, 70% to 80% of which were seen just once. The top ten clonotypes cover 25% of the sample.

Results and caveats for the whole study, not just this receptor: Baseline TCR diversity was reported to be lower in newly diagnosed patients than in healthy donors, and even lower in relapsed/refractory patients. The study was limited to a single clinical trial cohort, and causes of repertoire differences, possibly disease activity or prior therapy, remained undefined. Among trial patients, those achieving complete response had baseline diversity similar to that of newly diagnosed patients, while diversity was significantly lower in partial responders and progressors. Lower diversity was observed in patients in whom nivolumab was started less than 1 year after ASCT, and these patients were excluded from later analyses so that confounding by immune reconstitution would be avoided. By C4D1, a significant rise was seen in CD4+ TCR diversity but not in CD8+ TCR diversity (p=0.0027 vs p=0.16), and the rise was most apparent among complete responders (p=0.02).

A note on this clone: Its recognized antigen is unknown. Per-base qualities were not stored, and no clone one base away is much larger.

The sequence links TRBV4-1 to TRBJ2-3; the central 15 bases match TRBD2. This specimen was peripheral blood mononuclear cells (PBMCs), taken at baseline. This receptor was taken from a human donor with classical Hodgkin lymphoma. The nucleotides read TGCGCCAGCAGCCGCCCCCAGGAGGGACTAGCGGGAGGAACGCAGTATTTT. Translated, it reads CASSRPQEGLAGGTQYF.